This TCR beta chain was documented in a study of T cells after yellow fever vaccination. General study points: Peak timing came faster in the weaker secondary response, day 5 versus 15. Abundant contaminating clonotypes from the bulk population could appear in FACS-sorted repertoires.

Using its own MiXCR run on the 5' RACE reads, TCRdb lists one record per CDR3 protein. The table lists about 360,000 distinct CDR3 sequences, 6.2% of them singletons. For this clonotype: The antigen remains undetermined.

This CDR3 region has 13 residues. The germline CDR1 and CDR2 sequences are SGHVS and FNYEAQ. V lost 3 bases and J 2 bases, leaving 8 bases between the germline ends. V gene TRBV7-6 combines with J gene TRBJ2-7; no clear D gene. The material sequenced was PBMCs, taken 5 days after the yellow fever booster vaccination. The TCR was taken from a man aged 25 to 40 who received the YFV17D yellow fever vaccine. CDR3 sequence reads: CASSFTPTYEQYF. CDR3 bases: TGTGCCAGCAGCTTCACCCCGACCTACGAGCAGTACTTC.